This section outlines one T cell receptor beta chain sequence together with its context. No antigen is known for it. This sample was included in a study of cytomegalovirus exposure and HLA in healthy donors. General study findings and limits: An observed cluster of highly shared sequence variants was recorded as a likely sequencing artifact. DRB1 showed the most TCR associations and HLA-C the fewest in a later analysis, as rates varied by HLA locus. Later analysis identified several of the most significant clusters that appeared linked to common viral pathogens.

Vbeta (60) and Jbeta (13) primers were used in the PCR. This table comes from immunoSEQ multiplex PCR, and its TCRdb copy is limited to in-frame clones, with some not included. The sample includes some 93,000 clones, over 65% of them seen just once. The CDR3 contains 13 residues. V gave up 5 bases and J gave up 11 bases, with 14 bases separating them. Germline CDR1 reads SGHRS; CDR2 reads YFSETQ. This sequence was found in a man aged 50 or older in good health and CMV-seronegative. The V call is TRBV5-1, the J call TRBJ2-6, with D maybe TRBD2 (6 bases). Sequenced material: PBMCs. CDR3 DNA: TGCGCCAGCAGACAAGGACCGGGAGACGTCCTGACTTTC. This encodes CASRQGPGDVLTF.